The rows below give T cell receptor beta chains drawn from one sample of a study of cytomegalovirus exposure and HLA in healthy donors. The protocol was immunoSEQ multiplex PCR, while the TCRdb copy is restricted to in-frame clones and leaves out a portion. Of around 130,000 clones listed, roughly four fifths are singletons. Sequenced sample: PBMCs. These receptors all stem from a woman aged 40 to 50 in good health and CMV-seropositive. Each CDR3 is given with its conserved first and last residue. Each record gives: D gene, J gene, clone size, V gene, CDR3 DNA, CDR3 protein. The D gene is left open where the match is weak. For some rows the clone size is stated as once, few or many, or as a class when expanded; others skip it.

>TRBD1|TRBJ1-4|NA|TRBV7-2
TGTGCCAGCAGCTTAGCGTATCAGACAGGGGAGGAAAAACTGTTTTTT
CASSLAYQTGEEKLFF
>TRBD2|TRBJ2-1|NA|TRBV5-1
TGCGCCAGCAGCCTGGACCCAACTAGCGGGAGTTCCTACAATGAGCAGTTCTTC
CASSLDPTSGSSYNEQFF
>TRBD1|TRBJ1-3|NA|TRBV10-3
TGTGCCATCAGGGGGACAGGGGGCCCTGGAAACACCATATATTTT
CAIRGTGGPGNTIYF
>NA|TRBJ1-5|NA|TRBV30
TGTGCCTGGAGCGGTAGCAATCAGCCCCAGCATTTT
CAWSGSNQPQHF
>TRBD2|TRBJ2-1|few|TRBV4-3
TGCGCCAGCAGCCAACAAGTGGGAGGGGCCTACAATGAGCAGTTCTTC
CASSQQVGGAYNEQFF
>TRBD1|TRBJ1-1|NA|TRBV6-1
TGTGCCAGCAGTGAAAAGGGGACAGGGGTGAACACTGAAGCTTTCTTT
CASSEKGTGVNTEAFF
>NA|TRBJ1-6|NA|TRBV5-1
TGCGCCAGCAGCTTAATATCCCGTAGCTATAATTCACCCCTCCACTTT
CASSLISRSYNSPLHF
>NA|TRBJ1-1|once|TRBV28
TGTGCCAGCAGTTTCCCGAGAAACACTGAAGCTTTCTTT
CASSFPRNTEAFF
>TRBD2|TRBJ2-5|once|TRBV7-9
TGTTCCAGCAGCTCCCTGCCACTAGCGGTCCAAGAGACCCAGTACTTC
CSSSSLPLAVQETQYF
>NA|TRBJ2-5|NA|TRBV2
TGTGCCAGCAGTGGGGGGCAGACGATCCAAGAGACCCAGTACTTC
CASSGGQTIQETQYF
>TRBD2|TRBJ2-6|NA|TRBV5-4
TGTGCCAGCACCAAAAGGCGGGGGGGCCTCTCTGGGGCCAACGTCCTGACTTTC
CASTKRRGGLSGANVLTF
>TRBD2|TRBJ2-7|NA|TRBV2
TGTGCCAGCAGTGAAGGCCCTAGCGGGAGGTCCTACGAGCAGTACTTC
CASSEGPSGRSYEQYF
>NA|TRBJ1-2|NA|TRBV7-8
TGTGCCAGCAGCTGGACAGCGAATAATGGCTACACCTTC
CASSWTANNGYTF
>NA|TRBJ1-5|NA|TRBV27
TGTGCCAGCAGGGCCCTGGGGGGACCTTATAGCAATCAGCCCCAGCATTTT
CASRALGGPYSNQPQHF
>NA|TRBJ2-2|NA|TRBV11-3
TGTGCCAGCAGCTTCAGGGCCACCGGGGAGCTGTTTTTT
CASSFRATGELFF
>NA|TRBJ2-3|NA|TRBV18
TGTGCCAGCTCACCCAGGGAAACAGATACGCAGTATTTT
CASSPRETDTQYF
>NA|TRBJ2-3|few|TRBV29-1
TGCAGCGTTGATATCCCGGGACACATCACAGATACGCAGTATTTT
CSVDIPGHITDTQYF
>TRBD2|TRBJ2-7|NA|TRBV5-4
TGTGCCAGCAGCTCCGCGGTTCCCAATAGCGGGAGTCTCTACGAGCAGTACTTC
CASSSAVPNSGSLYEQYF
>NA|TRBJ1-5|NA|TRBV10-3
TGTGCCATCAGTGAGTCTAGACAGCCGAATCAGCCCCAGCATTTT
CAISESRQPNQPQHF
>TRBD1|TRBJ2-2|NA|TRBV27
TGTGCCAGCAGACAGGGGGCCAGTACCGGGGAGCTGTTTTTT
CASRQGASTGELFF
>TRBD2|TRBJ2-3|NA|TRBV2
TGTGCCAGCATAGGCGGGGGGGGCACAGATACGCAGTATTTT
CASIGGGGTDTQYF
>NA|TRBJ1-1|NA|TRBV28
TGTGCCAGCAGCCCACAGGTCCGAAACACTGAAGCTTTCTTT
CASSPQVRNTEAFF
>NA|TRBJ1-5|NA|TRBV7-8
TGTGCCAGCAGCTTAGGCAGGAGCAATCAGCCCCAGCATTTT
CASSLGRSNQPQHF
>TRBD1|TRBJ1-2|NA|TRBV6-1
TGTGCCAGCATCGGGACAGGGTTTTCCTATGGCTACACCTTC
CASIGTGFSYGYTF
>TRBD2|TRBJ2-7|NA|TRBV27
TGTGCCAGCAGACCCGGGACTAGCGGATACGAGCAGTACTTC
CASRPGTSGYEQYF
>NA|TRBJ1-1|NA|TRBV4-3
TGCGCCAGCAGCCAAGAAATGATTTCCAGGAACACTGAAGCTTTCTTT
CASSQEMISRNTEAFF
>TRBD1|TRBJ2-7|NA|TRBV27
TGTGCCAGCAGTTTAATACCGGGACAGGGCTACGAGCAGTACTTC
CASSLIPGQGYEQYF
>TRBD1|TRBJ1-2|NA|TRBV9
TGTGCCAGCAGCGCCGGGACAGGGGCCGGCTATGGCTACACCTTC
CASSAGTGAGYGYTF
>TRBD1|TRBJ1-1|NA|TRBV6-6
TGTGCCAGCACCCTCTGGGACAGGGGGGGGACTGAAGCTTTCTTT
CASTLWDRGGTEAFF
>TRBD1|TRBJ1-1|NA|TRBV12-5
TGTGCTAGTGGTTCAGGGACAGGGGGTCTCCCTGAAGCTTTCTTT
CASGSGTGGLPEAFF
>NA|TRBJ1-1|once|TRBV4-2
TGTGCCAGCAGCCAAGATACGGACACTGAAGCTTTCTTT
CASSQDTDTEAFF
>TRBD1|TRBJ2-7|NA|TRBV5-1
TGCGCCAGCAGCTTGGGGGACAGGAGCTCCTACGAGCAGTACTTC
CASSLGDRSSYEQYF
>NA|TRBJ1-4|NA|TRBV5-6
TGTGCCAGCAGCTTGGGGGCAGGAGGTGAAAAACTGTTTTTT
CASSLGAGGEKLFF
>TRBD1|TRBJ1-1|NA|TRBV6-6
TGTGCCAGCAGTTACGAAGGGACAGGAGGGGTGTTCTTT
CASSYEGTGGVFF
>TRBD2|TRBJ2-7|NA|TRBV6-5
TGTGCCAGCAGTTACTCGTCTCCTAGCGGCAAGTACGAGCAGTACTTC
CASSYSSPSGKYEQYF
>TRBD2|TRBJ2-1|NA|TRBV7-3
TGTGCCAGCAGCCTGGACGCTAGCGGGGGGTCCAATGAGCAGTTCTTC
CASSLDASGGSNEQFF
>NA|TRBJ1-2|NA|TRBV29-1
TGCAGCGTTGGTATACAGGGAGTCTATGGCTACACCTTC
CSVGIQGVYGYTF